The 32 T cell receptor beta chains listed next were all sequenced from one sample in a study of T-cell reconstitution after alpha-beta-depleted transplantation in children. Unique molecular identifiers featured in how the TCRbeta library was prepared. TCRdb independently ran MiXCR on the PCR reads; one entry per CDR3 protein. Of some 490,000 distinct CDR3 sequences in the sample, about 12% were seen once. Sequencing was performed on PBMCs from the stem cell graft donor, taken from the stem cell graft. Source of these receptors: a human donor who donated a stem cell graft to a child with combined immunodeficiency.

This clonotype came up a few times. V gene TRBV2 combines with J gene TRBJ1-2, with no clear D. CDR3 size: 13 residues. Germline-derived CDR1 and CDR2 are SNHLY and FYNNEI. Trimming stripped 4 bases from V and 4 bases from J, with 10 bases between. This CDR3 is CASSAGQFYGYTF. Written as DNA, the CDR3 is TGTGCCAGCAGTGCCGGGCAGTTCTATGGCTACACCTTC.

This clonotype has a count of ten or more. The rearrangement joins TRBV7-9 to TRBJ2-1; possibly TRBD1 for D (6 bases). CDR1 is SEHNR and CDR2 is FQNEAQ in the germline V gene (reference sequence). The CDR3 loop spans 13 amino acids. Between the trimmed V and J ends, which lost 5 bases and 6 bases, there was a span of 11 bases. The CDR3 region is CASSLGQINEQFF. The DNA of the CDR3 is TGTGCCAGCAGCCTCGGACAGATCAATGAGCAGTTCTTC.

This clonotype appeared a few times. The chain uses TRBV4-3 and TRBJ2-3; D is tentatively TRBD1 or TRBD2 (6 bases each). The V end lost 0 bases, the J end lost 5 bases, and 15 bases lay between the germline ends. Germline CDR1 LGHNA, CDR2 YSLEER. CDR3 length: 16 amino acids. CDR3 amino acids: CASSQDVRGAGDTQYF. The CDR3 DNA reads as TGCGCCAGCAGCCAAGATGTTAGGGGGGCGGGAGATACGCAGTATTTT.

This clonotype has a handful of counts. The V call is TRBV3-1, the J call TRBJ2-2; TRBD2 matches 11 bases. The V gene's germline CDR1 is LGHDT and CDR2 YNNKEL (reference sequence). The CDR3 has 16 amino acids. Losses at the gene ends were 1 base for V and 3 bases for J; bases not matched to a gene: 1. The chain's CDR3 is CASSQGLAGYTGELFF. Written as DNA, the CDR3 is TGTGCCAGCAGCCAAGGACTAGCGGGATACACCGGGGAGCTGTTTTTT.

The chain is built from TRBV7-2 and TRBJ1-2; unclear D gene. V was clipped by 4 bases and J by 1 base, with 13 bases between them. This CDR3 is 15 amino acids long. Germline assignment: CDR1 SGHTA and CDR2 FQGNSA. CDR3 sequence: CASSSSADHNYGYTF. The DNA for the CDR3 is TGTGCCAGCAGCTCTAGTGCGGACCATAACTATGGCTACACCTTC.

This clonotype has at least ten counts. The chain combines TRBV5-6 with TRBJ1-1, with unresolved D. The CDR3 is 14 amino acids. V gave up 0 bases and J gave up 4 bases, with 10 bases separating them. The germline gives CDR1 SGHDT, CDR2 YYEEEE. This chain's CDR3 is CASSLERSATEAFF. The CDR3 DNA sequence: TGTGCCAGCAGCTTGGAGCGGTCGGCCACTGAAGCTTTCTTT.

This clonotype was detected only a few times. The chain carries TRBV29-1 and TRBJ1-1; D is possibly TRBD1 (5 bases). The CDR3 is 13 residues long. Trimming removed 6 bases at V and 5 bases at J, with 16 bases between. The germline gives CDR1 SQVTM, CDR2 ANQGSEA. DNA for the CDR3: TGCAGCGTCGAGGCGGGGGGTAATACTGAAGCTTTCTTT. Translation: CSVEAGGNTEAFF.

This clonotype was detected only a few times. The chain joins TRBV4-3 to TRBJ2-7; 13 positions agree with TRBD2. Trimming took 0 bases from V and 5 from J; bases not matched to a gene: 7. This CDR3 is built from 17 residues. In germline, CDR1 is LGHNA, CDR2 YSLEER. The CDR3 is CASSQEGTSGNLNEQYF. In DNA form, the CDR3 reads TGCGCCAGCAGCCAAGAAGGGACTAGCGGGAATCTTAACGAGCAGTACTTC.

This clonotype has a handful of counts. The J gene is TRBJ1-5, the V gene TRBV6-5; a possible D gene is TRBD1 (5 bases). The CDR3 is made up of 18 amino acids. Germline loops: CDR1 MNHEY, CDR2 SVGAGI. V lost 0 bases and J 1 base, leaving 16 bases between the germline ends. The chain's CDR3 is CASSYSLRGSDSNQPQHF. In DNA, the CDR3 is TGTGCCAGCAGTTACTCTCTTCGGGGGAGCGACAGCAATCAGCCCCAGCATTTT.

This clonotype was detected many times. The CDR3 region has the DNA TGTGCCAGCTCACGGACAGGGGGAACGGGCGAGCAGTACTTC. This sequence encodes CASSRTGGTGEQYF. V usage is TRBV18 and J usage is TRBJ2-7, with 10 bases fitting TRBD1. Germline assignment: CDR1 KGHSH and CDR2 LQKENI. The CDR3 length is 14 residues. Losses at the gene ends were 4 bases for V and 6 bases for J; bases not matched to a gene: 6.

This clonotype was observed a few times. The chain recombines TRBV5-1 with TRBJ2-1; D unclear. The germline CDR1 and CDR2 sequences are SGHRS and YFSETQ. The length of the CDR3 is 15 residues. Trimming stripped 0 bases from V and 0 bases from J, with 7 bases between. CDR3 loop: CASSLALGSYNEQFF. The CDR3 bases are TGCGCCAGCAGCTTGGCCCTGGGCTCCTACAATGAGCAGTTCTTC.

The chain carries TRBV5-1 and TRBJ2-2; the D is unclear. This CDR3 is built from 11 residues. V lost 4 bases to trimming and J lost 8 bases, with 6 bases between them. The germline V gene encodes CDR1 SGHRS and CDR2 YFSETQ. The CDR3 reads CASSNAGELFF. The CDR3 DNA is TGCGCCAGCAGCAATGCGGGGGAGCTGTTTTTT.

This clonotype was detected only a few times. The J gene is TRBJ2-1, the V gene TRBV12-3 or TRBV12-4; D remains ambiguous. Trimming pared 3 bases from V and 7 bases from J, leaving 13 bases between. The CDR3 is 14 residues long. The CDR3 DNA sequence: TGTGCCAGCAGTTTGGGTGGGCCTGGGAATGAGCAGTTCTTC. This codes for CASSLGGPGNEQFF.

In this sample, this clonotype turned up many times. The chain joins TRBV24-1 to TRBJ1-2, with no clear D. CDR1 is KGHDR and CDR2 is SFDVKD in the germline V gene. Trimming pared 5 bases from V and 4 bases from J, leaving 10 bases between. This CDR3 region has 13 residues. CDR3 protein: CATSVGRSYGYTF. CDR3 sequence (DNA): TGTGCCACCAGTGTTGGACGAAGCTATGGCTACACCTTC.

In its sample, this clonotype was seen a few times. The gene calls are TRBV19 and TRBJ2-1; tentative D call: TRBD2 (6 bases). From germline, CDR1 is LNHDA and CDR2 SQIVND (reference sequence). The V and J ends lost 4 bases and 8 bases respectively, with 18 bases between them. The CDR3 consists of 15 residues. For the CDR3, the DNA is TGTGCCAGTAGTAGCCGGCGACTAGTATTGTATGAGCAGTTCTTC. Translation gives CASSSRRLVLYEQFF.

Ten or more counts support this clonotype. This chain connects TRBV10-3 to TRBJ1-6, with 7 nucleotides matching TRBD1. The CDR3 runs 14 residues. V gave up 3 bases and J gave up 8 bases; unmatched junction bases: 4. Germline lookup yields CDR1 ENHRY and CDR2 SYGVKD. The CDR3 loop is CAISDPGGYSPLHF. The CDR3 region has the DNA TGTGCCATCAGTGACCCAGGGGGTTATTCACCCCTCCACTTT.

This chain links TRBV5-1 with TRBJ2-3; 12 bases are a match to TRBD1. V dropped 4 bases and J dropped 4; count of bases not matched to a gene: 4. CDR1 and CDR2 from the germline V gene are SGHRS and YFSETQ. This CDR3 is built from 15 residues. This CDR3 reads CASSDGTGGADTQYF. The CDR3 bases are TGCGCCAGCAGCGATGGGACAGGGGGCGCAGATACGCAGTATTTT.

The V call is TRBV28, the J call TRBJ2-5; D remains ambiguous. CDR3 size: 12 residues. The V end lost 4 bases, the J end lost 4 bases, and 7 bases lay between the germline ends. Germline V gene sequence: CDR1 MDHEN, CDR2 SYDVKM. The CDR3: CASSSVSETQYF. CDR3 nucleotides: TGTGCCAGCAGTTCCGTCTCAGAGACCCAGTACTTC.

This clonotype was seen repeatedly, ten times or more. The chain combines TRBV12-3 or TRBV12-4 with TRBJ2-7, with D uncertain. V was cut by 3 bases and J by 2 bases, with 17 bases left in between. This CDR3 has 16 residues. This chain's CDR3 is CASSFGSSRYAYEQYF. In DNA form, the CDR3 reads TGTGCCAGCAGTTTTGGTTCGAGTCGGTACGCCTACGAGCAGTACTTC.

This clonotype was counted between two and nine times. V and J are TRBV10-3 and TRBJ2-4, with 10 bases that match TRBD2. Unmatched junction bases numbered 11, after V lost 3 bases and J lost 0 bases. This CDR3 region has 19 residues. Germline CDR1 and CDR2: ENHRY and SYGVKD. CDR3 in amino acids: CAISDPGTSVSIAKNIQYF. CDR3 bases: TGTGCCATCAGTGACCCCGGGACTAGCGTATCTATAGCCAAAAACATTCAGTACTTC.

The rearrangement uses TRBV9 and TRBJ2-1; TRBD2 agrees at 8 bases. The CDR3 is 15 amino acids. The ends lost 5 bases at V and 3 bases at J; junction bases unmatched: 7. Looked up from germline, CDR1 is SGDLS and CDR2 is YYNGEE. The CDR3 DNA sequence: TGTGCCAGCAGTCCCAGCGGGAGAGACTACAATGAGCAGTTCTTC. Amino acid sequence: CASSPSGRDYNEQFF.

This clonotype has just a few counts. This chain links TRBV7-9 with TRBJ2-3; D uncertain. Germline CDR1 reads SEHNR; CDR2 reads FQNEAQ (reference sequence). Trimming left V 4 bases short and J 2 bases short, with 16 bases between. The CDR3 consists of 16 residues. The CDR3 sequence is CASSWADGIHTDTQYF. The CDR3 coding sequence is TGTGCCAGCAGCTGGGCGGACGGCATTCACACAGATACGCAGTATTTT.

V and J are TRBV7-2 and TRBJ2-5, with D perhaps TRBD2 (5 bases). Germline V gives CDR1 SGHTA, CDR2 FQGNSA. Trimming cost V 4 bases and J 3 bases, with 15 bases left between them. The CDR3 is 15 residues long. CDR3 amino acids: CASSYRAAVEETQYF. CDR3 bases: TGTGCCAGCAGCTACAGAGCGGCCGTCGAAGAGACCCAGTACTTC.

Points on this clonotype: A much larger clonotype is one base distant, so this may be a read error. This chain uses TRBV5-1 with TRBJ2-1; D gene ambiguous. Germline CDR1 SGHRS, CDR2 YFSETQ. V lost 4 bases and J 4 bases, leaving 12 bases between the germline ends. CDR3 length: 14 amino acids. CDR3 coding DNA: TGCGCCAGCAGCCCAAGTACTATTTACAATGAGCAGTTCTTC. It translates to CASSPSTIYNEQFF.

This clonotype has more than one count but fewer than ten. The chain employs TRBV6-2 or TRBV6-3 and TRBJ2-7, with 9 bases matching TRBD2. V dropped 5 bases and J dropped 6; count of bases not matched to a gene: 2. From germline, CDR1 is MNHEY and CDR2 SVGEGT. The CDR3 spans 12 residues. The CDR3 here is CASSRTSAEQYF. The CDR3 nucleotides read TGTGCCAGCAGTAGGACTAGCGCCGAGCAGTACTTC.

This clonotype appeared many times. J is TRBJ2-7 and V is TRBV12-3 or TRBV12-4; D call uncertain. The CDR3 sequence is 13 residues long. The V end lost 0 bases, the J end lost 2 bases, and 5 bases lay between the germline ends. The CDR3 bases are TGTGCCAGCAGTTTAGCGAAAACCTACGAGCAGTACTTC. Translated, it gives CASSLAKTYEQYF.

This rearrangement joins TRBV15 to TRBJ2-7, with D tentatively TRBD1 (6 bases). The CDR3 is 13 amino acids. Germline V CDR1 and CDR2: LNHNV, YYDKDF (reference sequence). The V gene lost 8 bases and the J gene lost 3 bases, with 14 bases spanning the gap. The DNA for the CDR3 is TGTGCCACCGGACGGACAGAACACTACGAGCAGTACTTC. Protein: CATGRTEHYEQYF.

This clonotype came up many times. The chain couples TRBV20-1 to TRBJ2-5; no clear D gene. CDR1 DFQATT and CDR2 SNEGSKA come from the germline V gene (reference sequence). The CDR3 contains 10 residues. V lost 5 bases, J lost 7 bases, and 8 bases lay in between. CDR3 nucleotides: TGCAGTGCTGGCATGGGGACCCAGTACTTC. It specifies CSAGMGTQYF.

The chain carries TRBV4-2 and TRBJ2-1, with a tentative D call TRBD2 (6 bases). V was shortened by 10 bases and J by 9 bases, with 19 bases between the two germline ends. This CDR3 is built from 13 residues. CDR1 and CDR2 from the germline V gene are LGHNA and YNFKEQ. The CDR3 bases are TGTGCCATGGGCCCCGGGGGAGATGGTGAGCAGTTCTTC. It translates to CAMGPGGDGEQFF.

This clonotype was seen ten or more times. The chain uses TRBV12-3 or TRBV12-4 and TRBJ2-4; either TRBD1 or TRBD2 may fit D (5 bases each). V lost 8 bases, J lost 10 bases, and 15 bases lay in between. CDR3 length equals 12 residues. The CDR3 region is CASQIDRGIQYF. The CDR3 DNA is TGTGCCAGCCAAATAGACAGAGGGATTCAGTACTTC.

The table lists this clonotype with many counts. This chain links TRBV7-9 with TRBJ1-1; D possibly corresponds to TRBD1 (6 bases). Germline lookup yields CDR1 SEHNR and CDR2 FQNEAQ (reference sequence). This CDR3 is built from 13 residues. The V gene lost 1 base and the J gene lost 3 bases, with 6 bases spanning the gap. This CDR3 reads CASSLEGDTEAFF. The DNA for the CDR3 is TGTGCCAGCAGCTTAGAGGGGGACACTGAAGCTTTCTTT.

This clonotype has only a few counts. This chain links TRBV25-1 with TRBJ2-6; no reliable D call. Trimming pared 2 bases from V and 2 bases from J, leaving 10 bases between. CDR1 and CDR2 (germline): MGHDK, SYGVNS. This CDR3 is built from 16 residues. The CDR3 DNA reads TGTGCCAGCAGTGAAGATTCGGTAGCTGGGGCCAACGTCCTGACTTTC. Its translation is CASSEDSVAGANVLTF.